A selection of T cell receptor beta chains follows, all from one sample in a study of blood T cell repertoires in COVID-19. The data were produced by immunoSEQ multiplex PCR, yet TCRdb's version contains in-frame clones alone and is incomplete. The sample carries fewer than 25,000 clones, approximately 86% recorded once. Sequenced input: peripheral blood. These receptors came from a human donor with acute or convalescent COVID-19. The donor label of this sample is uncertain. Each CDR3 is given with its conserved first and last residue. D genes are given only for firm matches. For some rows the clone size is stated as once, few or many, or as a class when expanded; others skip it.

j_call	v_call	d_call	clone_size	cdr3_nt	cdr3_aa
TRBJ2-7	TRBV12-2	NA	NA	TGTGCAAGTCGACAGGGGGGGCGGGGCCCCTACGAGCAGTACTTC	CASRQGGRGPYEQYF
TRBJ1-5	TRBV6-5	NA	NA	TGTGCCAGCAGGCTTGGTACAGGGCTGTATCAGCCCCAGCATTTT	CASRLGTGLYQPQHF
TRBJ2-1	TRBV3-1/TRBV3-2	TRBD2	NA	TGTGCCAGCAGCCCCGAGGGAGGTCGACTAGCCCTAAGGTTTGAGCAGTTCTTC	CASSPEGGRLALRFEQFF
TRBJ2-5	TRBV18	NA	NA	TGTGCCAGCTCCCTGACTGTACAAGAGACCCAGTACTTC	CASSLTVQETQYF
TRBJ2-7	TRBV5-6	TRBD1	few	TGTGCCAGCAGTCCCCCAAACGGGACAGCCTCCTACGAGCAGTACTTC	CASSPPNGTASYEQYF
TRBJ2-5	TRBV4-1	NA	once	TGCGCCAGCAGCCAAGAGGTCAGACCCGCACGGGGAGAGACCCAGTACTTC	CASSQEVRPARGETQYF
TRBJ2-5	TRBV7-6	NA	NA	TGTGCCAGCAGCTTAGGGTTGCGGGAGACCCAGTACTTC	CASSLGLRETQYF
TRBJ1-2	TRBV5-4	TRBD1	NA	TGTGCCAGCAGCCAGTACAGGGGGTCTGGCTACACCTTC	CASSQYRGSGYTF
TRBJ1-5	TRBV24-1	TRBD1	NA	TGTGCCACCAGTGACCCCGTCCACGCCCGACAGGGCCGCAATCAGCCCCAGCATTTT	CATSDPVHARQGRNQPQHF
TRBJ2-3	TRBV5-1	TRBD2	NA	TGCGCCAGCAGTGGGAATAGCGGGGGGAGAGATACGCAGTATTTT	CASSGNSGGRDTQYF
TRBJ2-7	TRBV5-5	NA	once	TGTGCCAGCAGCTTAGGGGGGGACTTCTCCTACGAGCAGTACTTC	CASSLGGDFSYEQYF
TRBJ2-7	TRBV6-5	TRBD2	NA	TGTGCCAGCAGGCTAGCGGGAGAACCCAACGAGCAGTACTTC	CASRLAGEPNEQYF
TRBJ2-7	TRBV15	NA	NA	TGTGCCACCAGCAGAGATCGGGGGACAGAAGACTACGAGCAGTACTTC	CATSRDRGTEDYEQYF
TRBJ2-7	TRBV7-2	NA	NA	TGTGCCAGCAGCACTCGGACAGGACTATACGAGCAGTACTTC	CASSTRTGLYEQYF
TRBJ1-1	TRBV19	NA	once	TGTGCCAGTAGCCCTTTTGACCTTTCGTGGGAGGGCACTGAAGCTTTCTTT	CASSPFDLSWEGTEAFF
TRBJ2-6	TRBV5-1	NA	NA	TGCGCCAGCAGCGCCCCCCACAGCTCTGGGGCCAACGTCCTGACTTTC	CASSAPHSSGANVLTF
TRBJ2-2	TRBV5-4	TRBD2	NA	TGTGCCAGCAGCTGGGGACTAGCGGGAGGGCCGGGGACCGGGGAGCTGTTTTTT	CASSWGLAGGPGTGELFF
TRBJ2-3	TRBV18	TRBD2	NA	TGTGCCAGCTCAAGTATACTAGCGGGGGGAGATACGCAGTATTTT	CASSSILAGGDTQYF
TRBJ2-6	TRBV19	TRBD2	once	TGTGCCAGTCGGGGGGGGTCTGGGGCCAACGTCCTGACTTTC	CASRGGSGANVLTF
TRBJ1-1	TRBV5-1	NA	NA	TGCGCCAGCAGCTTGGAACAACAGCTCAACACTGAAGCTTTCTTT	CASSLEQQLNTEAFF
TRBJ1-3	TRBV2	NA	NA	TGTGCCAGCAGTGCTGGACTGTCCAGCTCTGGAAACACCATATATTTT	CASSAGLSSSGNTIYF
TRBJ2-1	TRBV7-2	TRBD1	NA	TGTGCCAGCAGCCGCTTAGGGTCCGGGACAGGTTACAATGAGCAGTTCTTC	CASSRLGSGTGYNEQFF
TRBJ1-2	TRBV29-1	NA	NA	TGCAGCGCCCATGCGGAGGGCGAGTACGGTGGCTACACCTTC	CSAHAEGEYGGYTF
TRBJ2-7	TRBV10-3	NA	NA	TGTGCCATCAGTGAGTCGGGATGGGGGGACGAGCAGTACTTC	CAISESGWGDEQYF
TRBJ1-4	TRBV12-3/TRBV12-4	NA	NA	TGTGCCAGCAGTTTGGCCCAGGGAACAGGGTCTCGGTTT	CASSLAQGTGSRF
TRBJ2-5	TRBV6-5	NA	NA	TGTGCCAGCGGCTGGGTGGGCCAGGAGACCCAGTACTTC	CASGWVGQETQYF
TRBJ2-1	TRBV29-1	TRBD2	NA	TGCAGCGTTGAAGGGACTGGGGGGGGTGAGCAGTTCTTC	CSVEGTGGGEQFF
TRBJ2-7	TRBV14	NA	once	TGTGCCAGCAGCCAAGGGGGCAGAACTAAAGAGCAGTACTTC	CASSQGGRTKEQYF
TRBJ1-6	TRBV7-9	NA	NA	TGTGCCAGCAATGGACCGAGGGATTCACCCCTCCACTTT	CASNGPRDSPLHF
TRBJ2-1	TRBV10-1	TRBD2	NA	TGCGCCAGCAGTTTTCGACTAGCGGAGGGGTTAAATGAGCAGTTCTTC	CASSFRLAEGLNEQFF
TRBJ1-1	TRBV18	TRBD1	NA	TGTGCCAGCTCACCAGCCACAGGGGGCCTAGCTTTCTTT	CASSPATGGLAFF
TRBJ2-1	TRBV7-9	TRBD2	NA	TGTGCCAGCAGCCGGGGGGGGCGGCAGGGACGTAATGAGCAGTTCTTC	CASSRGGRQGRNEQFF
TRBJ2-3	TRBV19	NA	NA	TGTGCCAGCCAAGCGGGCCGGGGCACAGATACGCAGTATTTT	CASQAGRGTDTQYF
TRBJ1-1	TRBV11-3	TRBD1	NA	TGTGCCAGCAGCCCGGGACAGGGGAATACTGAAGCTTTCTTT	CASSPGQGNTEAFF
TRBJ2-2	TRBV6-6	NA	NA	TGTGCCAGCAGTTACGACAGGCCATCGAACACCGGGGAGCTGTTTTTT	CASSYDRPSNTGELFF
TRBJ2-1	TRBV7-9	TRBD1	NA	TGTGCCAGCAGCTCCGGGACAGGACTTTACAATGAGCAGTTCTTC	CASSSGTGLYNEQFF
TRBJ2-5	TRBV6-5	TRBD2	NA	TGTGCCAGCAGCGGACTAGCGGCCCAAGAGACCCAGTACTTC	CASSGLAAQETQYF
TRBJ2-1	TRBV5-1	NA	NA	TGCGCCAGCAGCTTGTCAGGGTTGAGCATTAATGAGCAGTTCTTC	CASSLSGLSINEQFF
TRBJ2-6	TRBV18	NA	NA	TGTGCCAGCTCACCCCGGGACATCGGCTCTGGGGCCAACGTCCTGACTTTC	CASSPRDIGSGANVLTF
TRBJ1-2	TRBV6-5	TRBD1	once	TGTGCCAGCAGTTACCAGGGGGTTTCTAACTATGGCTACACCTTC	CASSYQGVSNYGYTF
TRBJ2-1	TRBV18	NA	NA	TGTGCCAGCTCACCACCGGGATGGGCGGGGCTATACAATGAGCAGTTCTTC	CASSPPGWAGLYNEQFF
TRBJ1-2	TRBV11-2	NA	NA	TGTGCCAGCAGCTTAGATCTCGGGGATTATGGCTACACCTTC	CASSLDLGDYGYTF
TRBJ1-4	TRBV2	NA	NA	TGTGCCAGCAAGCCCGGGACAAGCCATGAAAAACTGTTTTTT	CASKPGTSHEKLFF
TRBJ1-4	TRBV5-4	NA	NA	TGTGCCAGCAGCCGAAGGGGTCTTAATGAAAAACTGTTTTTT	CASSRRGLNEKLFF
TRBJ2-1	TRBV9	TRBD2	NA	TGTGCCAGCAGCGTAGACACCGGGACTACAGAGCAGTTCTTC	CASSVDTGTTEQFF
TRBJ1-3	TRBV9	TRBD1	NA	TGTGCCAGCAGCGCGACCTGGTCCGGGGGACAGGGTCCCCTCTCTGGAAACACCATATATTTT	CASSATWSGGQGPLSGNTIYF
TRBJ2-7	TRBV3-1/TRBV3-2	TRBD2	NA	TGTGCCAGCAGCCCCGGTAGGGTAGCGGGGGGATCCGAGCAGTACTTC	CASSPGRVAGGSEQYF
TRBJ2-3	TRBV6-5	NA	NA	TGTGCCAGCAGTCGCGGGGCGAACACAGATACGCAGTATTTT	CASSRGANTDTQYF
TRBJ2-3	TRBV11-2	NA	NA	TGTGCCAGCAGCTTAGACAGGGGTTTGACAGATACGCAGTATTTT	CASSLDRGLTDTQYF
TRBJ2-2	TRBV6-6	NA	NA	TGTGCCAGCAGGCCACCGGGAGCCCCCGGGGAGCTGTTTTTT	CASRPPGAPGELFF
TRBJ2-7	TRBV3-1/TRBV3-2	TRBD1	few	TGTGCCAGCAGCCAAGTCGTTCCCAGACAGGGGCCAACCTACGAGCAGTACTTC	CASSQVVPRQGPTYEQYF
TRBJ1-6	TRBV2	NA	NA	TGTGCCAGCAGTAAAGAGCGGTATAATTCACCCCTCCACTTT	CASSKERYNSPLHF
TRBJ2-3	TRBV7-2	TRBD1	NA	TGTGCCAGCAGTCTCTACGGACAGGGTGGCACAGATACGCAGTATTTT	CASSLYGQGGTDTQYF
TRBJ2-7	TRBV9	TRBD2	NA	TGTGCCAGCAGCGTAGACCCGGGACTAGGCTTCGAGCAGTACTTC	CASSVDPGLGFEQYF
TRBJ2-7	TRBV4-1	TRBD2	NA	TGCGCCAGCAGCCCAGGACTAGTATCCTACGAGCAGTACTTC	CASSPGLVSYEQYF
TRBJ2-3	TRBV10-3	NA	NA	TGTGCCATCAGTAGACTAGGTAGCACAGATACGCAGTATTTT	CAISRLGSTDTQYF
TRBJ1-5	TRBV11-2	TRBD1	NA	TGTGCCAGCAGCCGAGACAGGGGGAGCAATCAGCCCCAGCATTTT	CASSRDRGSNQPQHF
TRBJ1-1	TRBV12-3/TRBV12-4	NA	NA	TGTGCCAGCAGTTCCGGGACATTGGAAGCTTTCTTT	CASSSGTLEAFF